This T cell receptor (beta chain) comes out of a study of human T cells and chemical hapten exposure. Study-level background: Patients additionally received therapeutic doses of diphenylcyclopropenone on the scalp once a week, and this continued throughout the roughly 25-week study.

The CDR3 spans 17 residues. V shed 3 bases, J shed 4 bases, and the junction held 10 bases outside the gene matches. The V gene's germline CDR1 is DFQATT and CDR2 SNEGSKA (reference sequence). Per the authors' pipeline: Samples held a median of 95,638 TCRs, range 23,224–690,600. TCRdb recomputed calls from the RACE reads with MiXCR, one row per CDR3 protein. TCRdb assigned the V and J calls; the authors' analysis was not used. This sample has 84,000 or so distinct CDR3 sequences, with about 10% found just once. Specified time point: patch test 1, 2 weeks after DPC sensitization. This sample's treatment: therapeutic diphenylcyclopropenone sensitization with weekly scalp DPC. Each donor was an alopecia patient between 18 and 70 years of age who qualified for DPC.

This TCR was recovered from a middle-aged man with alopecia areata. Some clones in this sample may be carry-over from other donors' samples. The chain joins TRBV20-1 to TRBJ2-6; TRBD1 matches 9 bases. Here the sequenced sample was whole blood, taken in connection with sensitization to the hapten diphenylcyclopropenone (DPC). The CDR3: CSASSIGQGLGANVLTF. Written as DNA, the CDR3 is TGCAGTGCTAGTTCTATCGGACAGGGGCTCGGGGCCAACGTCCTGACTTTC.